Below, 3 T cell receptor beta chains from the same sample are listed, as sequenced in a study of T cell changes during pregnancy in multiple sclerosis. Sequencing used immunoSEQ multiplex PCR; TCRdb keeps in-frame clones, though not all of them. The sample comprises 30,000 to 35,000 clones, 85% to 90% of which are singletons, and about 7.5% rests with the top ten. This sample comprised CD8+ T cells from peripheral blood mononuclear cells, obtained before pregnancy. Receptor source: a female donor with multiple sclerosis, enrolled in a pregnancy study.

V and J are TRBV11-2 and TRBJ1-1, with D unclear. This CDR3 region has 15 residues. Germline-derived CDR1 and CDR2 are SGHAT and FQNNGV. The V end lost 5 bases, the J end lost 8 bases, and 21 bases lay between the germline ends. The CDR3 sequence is CASSPPTVQMEEAFF. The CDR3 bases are TGTGCCAGCAGCCCCCCGACGGTCCAAATGGAGGAAGCTTTCTTT.

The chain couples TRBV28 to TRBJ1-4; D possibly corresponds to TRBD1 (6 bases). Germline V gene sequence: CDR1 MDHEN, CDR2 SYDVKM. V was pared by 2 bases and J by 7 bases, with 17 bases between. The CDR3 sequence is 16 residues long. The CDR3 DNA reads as TGTGCCAGCAGTTTAATGGGGGGGCGCTTGGTTGAAAAACTGTTTTTT. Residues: CASSLMGGRLVEKLFF.

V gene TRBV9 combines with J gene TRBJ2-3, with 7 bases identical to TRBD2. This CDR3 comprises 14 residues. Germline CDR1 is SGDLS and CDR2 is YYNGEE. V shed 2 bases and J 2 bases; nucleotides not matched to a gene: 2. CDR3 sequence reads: CASSVWDYTDTQYF. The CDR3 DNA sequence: TGTGCCAGCAGCGTGTGGGACTACACAGATACGCAGTATTTT.